Shown below are 10 T cell receptor beta chains from a single sample sequenced in a study of T cells after yellow fever vaccination. Each CDR3 protein is one row after TCRdb ran MiXCR on the 5' RACE reads. The data show more than 450,000 distinct CDR3 sequences, with 20% to 25% seen just once and less than 20% held by the top ten. The starting material was PBMCs, obtained roughly 20 days after the first yellow fever vaccination. The receptors were sampled from a man aged 18 to 30 who received the YFV17D yellow fever vaccine.

This clonotype was seen at least ten times. The CDR3 coding sequence is TGTGCCAGCAGCTTGTACAGGGATGGCTACACCTTC. Translated: CASSLYRDGYTF. V is TRBV7-2 and J is TRBJ1-2, with D possibly being TRBD1 (6 bases). Per the germline V gene, CDR1 is SGHTA and CDR2 is FQGNSA. The CDR3 sequence is 12 residues long. V lost 3 bases, J lost 6 bases, and 8 bases lay in between.

The chain combines TRBV6-1 with TRBJ2-2; 8 nucleotides agree with TRBD2. CDR3 length: 18 amino acids. Germline CDR1 reads MNHNS; CDR2 reads SASEGT. Trimming cost V 6 bases and J 2 bases; bases outside gene matches: 14. CDR3 nucleotides: TGTGCCAGCAGGAAAGCCGGTGCGAGCGGGGGTAACACCGGGGAGCTGTTTTTT. Its protein is CASRKAGASGGNTGELFF.

This clonotype was observed many times. This rearrangement joins TRBV7-2 to TRBJ2-3; D call uncertain. The V and J ends lost 4 bases and 1 base respectively, with 9 bases between them. In germline, CDR1 is SGHTA, CDR2 FQGNSA. There are 14 residues in the CDR3. DNA for the CDR3: TGTGCCAGCAGCTCTCCGGCCCGCACAGATACGCAGTATTTT. It translates to CASSSPARTDTQYF. Filled out from reference TRBV7-2 and TRBJ2-3, the complete variable domain reads GAGVSQSPSNKVTEKGKDVELRCDPISGHTALYWYRQSLGQGLEFLIYFQGNSAPDKSGLPSDRFSAERTGGSVSTLTIQRTQQEDSAVYLCASSSPARTDTQYFGPGTRLTVL.

A few counts support this clonotype. This rearrangement joins TRBV7-9 to TRBJ2-1; a weak D match, TRBD1 (6 bases). Trimming left V 2 bases short and J 6 bases short, with 11 bases between. CDR3 length equals 14 residues. Germline CDR1 reads SEHNR; CDR2 reads FQNEAQ (reference sequence). The CDR3 coding sequence is TGTGCCAGCAGCTTATTATCAGGGGCCAATGAGCAGTTCTTC. Translating gives CASSLLSGANEQFF.

The rearrangement links TRBV27 to TRBJ2-1, with D hard to call. CDR1 is MNHEY, CDR2 SMNVEV, per germline (reference sequence). There are 14 residues in the CDR3. Deletions cut 3 bases from V and 3 bases from J, with 9 bases between. DNA for the CDR3: TGTGCCAGCAGTTTTTGGCCTAACTACAATGAGCAGTTCTTC. It translates to CASSFWPNYNEQFF.

This clonotype was seen only a few times. The rearrangement links TRBV3-1 to TRBJ2-1; perhaps TRBD2 as D (6 bases). Trimming took off 0 bases at V and 1 base at J, with 19 bases between the two ends. The CDR3 extends over 19 amino acids. Germline loops: CDR1 LGHDT, CDR2 YNNKEL (reference sequence). The CDR3 nucleotides read TGTGCCAGCAGCCAAGATTGGAGTCGGGGAAGCGGGTCCTACAATGAGCAGTTCTTC. This gives the protein CASSQDWSRGSGSYNEQFF.

Only a few counts were recorded for this clonotype. The chain joins TRBV6-1 to TRBJ2-5; TRBD1 agrees at 9 bases. J lost 1 base, V lost 8 bases, and 8 bases had no gene match. Germline V gene sequence: CDR1 MNHNS, CDR2 SASEGT. The CDR3 sequence is 15 residues long. The CDR3 DNA follows: TGTGCCAGCCGAACGCGGACAGGGGCCCAAGAGACCCAGTACTTC. Amino acid sequence: CASRTRTGAQETQYF.

The genes are TRBV9 and TRBJ1-4; 9 nucleotides align to TRBD1. The CDR3 has 15 residues. Germline CDR1 SGDLS, CDR2 YYNGEE. After removal of 3 bases from V and 7 bases from J, the junction contained 7 bases not matched to a gene. CDR3 protein: CASSGRQGEGEKLFF. As DNA, the CDR3 is TGTGCCAGCAGCGGACGACAGGGGGAAGGTGAAAAACTGTTTTTT. Full variable domain (missing parts from reference TRBV9 and TRBJ1-4): DSGVTQTPKHLITATGQRVTLRCSPRSGDLSVYWYQQSLDQGLQFLIQYYNGEERAKGNILERFSAQQFPDLHSELNLSSLELGDSALYFCASSGRQGEGEKLFFGSGTQLSVL.

The chain joins TRBV11-2 to TRBJ1-3; D perhaps matches TRBD1 (6 bases). The V end lost 5 bases, the J end lost 0 bases, and 17 bases lay between the germline ends. The length of the CDR3 is 17 residues. Germline V gives CDR1 SGHAT, CDR2 FQNNGV. DNA of the CDR3: TGTGCCAGCAGCCTGAACCGGCAGGGGACCTCTGGAAACACCATATATTTT. Encoded protein: CASSLNRQGTSGNTIYF.

This chain joins TRBV3-1 and TRBJ1-5; TRBD1 matches at 8 bases. The CDR3 is made up of 15 amino acids. Germline V gives CDR1 LGHDT, CDR2 YNNKEL (reference sequence). Germline trimming cut 5 bases from V and 2 bases from J; bases unmatched to any gene: 5. CDR3 in amino acids: CASSTTGGGNQPQHF. For the CDR3, the DNA is TGTGCCAGCAGCACCACAGGGGGAGGCAATCAGCCCCAGCATTTT. Using reference TRBV3-1 and TRBJ1-5 for the parts outside the CDR3, the full variable domain is DTAVSQTPKYLVTQMGNDKSIKCEQNLGHDTMYWYKQDSKKFLKIMFSYNNKELIINETVPNRFSPKSPDKAHLNLHINSLELGDSAVYFCASSTTGGGNQPQHFGDGTRLSIL.